The rows below give T cell receptor beta chains drawn from one sample of a study of naive and memory T cell subsets. MiXCR, run by TCRdb on the UMI-ligation and nested PCR reads, gives a single entry per CDR3 protein. The sample includes 85,000 or so distinct CDR3 sequences, about 10% seen only once; the top ten take about 1.2%. The specimen was naive CD8+ T cells from blood. These TCRs come from a human donor in good health. The CDR3 runs from the conserved cysteine through the conserved F or W. D genes are given only for firm matches. The size field is filled for only some rows; it gives once, few, many or a size class.

>TRBV12-3/TRBV12-4|NA|TRBJ1-2|few
CASSLIKGDNYGYTF
TGTGCCAGCAGTTTGATTAAGGGTGATAACTATGGCTACACCTTC
>TRBV29-1|NA|TRBJ2-1|many
CSVEDGLNYNEQFF
TGCAGCGTTGAAGATGGGCTGAACTACAATGAGCAGTTCTTC
>TRBV13|NA|TRBJ1-2|few
CASIAREDRRTNYGYTF
TGTGCCAGCATCGCACGAGAGGACCGCAGAACTAACTATGGCTACACCTTC
>TRBV28|NA|TRBJ1-1|few
CASSFRAGGRGTEAFF
TGCGCCAGCAGTTTCAGAGCCGGGGGGCGCGGGACTGAAGCTTTCTTT
>TRBV5-1|TRBD2|TRBJ2-7|many
CASSFSGSTYEQYF
TGCGCCAGCAGCTTTAGCGGGAGTACCTACGAGCAGTACTTC
>TRBV20-1|NA|TRBJ2-7|few
CSAIQADYEQYF
TGCAGTGCAATACAGGCGGACTACGAGCAGTACTTC
>TRBV29-1|TRBD1|TRBJ2-7|NA
CSVAGQGRLYEQYF
TGCAGCGTCGCTGGACAGGGGAGACTGTACGAGCAGTACTTC
>TRBV11-1|NA|TRBJ2-1|NA
CASSRPRSSYNEQFF
TGTGCCAGCAGCCGACCTAGGAGCTCCTACAATGAGCAGTTCTTC
>TRBV27|TRBD1|TRBJ1-3|many
CASSPITGGKRNTIYF
TGTGCCAGCAGCCCCATAACAGGGGGGAAACGAAACACCATATATTTT
>TRBV9|NA|TRBJ2-3|NA
CASSTFSRVADTQYF
TGTGCCAGCAGCACCTTCTCGCGGGTGGCAGATACGCAGTATTTT
>TRBV5-1|NA|TRBJ2-7|many
CASSFGTGSYEQYF
TGCGCCAGCAGCTTCGGGACGGGCTCCTACGAGCAGTACTTC
>TRBV24-1|TRBD2|TRBJ2-1|many
CATSDPSGASNEQFF
TGTGCCACCAGTGATCCCAGCGGGGCCTCCAATGAGCAGTTCTTC
>TRBV7-9|NA|TRBJ2-7|NA
CASSLSTGTPSYEQYF
TGTGCCAGCAGCTTATCTACCGGGACACCCTCCTACGAGCAGTACTTC